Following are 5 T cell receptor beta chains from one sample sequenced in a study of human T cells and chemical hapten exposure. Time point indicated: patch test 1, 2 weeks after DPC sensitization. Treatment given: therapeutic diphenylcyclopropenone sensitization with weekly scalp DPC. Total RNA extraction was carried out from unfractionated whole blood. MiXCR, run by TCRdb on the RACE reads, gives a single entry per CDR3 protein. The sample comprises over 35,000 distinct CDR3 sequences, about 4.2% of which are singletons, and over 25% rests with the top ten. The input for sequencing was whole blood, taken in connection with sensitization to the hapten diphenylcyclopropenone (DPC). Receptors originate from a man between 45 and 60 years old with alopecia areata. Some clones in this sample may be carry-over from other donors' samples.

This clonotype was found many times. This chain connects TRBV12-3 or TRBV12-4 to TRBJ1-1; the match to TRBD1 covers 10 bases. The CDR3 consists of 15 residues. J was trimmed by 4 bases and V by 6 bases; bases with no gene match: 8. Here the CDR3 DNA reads TGTGCCAGCAGCACAAACGACAGGGGGCTCACTGAAGCTTTCTTT. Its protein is CASSTNDRGLTEAFF.

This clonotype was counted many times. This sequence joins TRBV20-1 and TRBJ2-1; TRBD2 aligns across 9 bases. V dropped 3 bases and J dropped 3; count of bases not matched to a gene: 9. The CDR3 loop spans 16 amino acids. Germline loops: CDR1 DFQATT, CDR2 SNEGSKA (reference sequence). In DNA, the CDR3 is TGCAGTGCTAGCCCCGCCGGGACTAGCCGCTACAATGAGCAGTTCTTC. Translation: CSASPAGTSRYNEQFF.

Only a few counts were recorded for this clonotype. CDR3 coding DNA: TGTGCCAGCAGGACGGAGGTACGGGTAGAGGGCTACACCTTC. Protein: CASRTEVRVEGYTF. This chain joins TRBV5-4 and TRBJ1-2; D ambiguous. Trimming cost V 5 bases and J 8 bases, with 19 bases left between them. The germline V gene has CDR1 SGHNT and CDR2 YYREEE (reference sequence). This CDR3 has 14 amino acids.

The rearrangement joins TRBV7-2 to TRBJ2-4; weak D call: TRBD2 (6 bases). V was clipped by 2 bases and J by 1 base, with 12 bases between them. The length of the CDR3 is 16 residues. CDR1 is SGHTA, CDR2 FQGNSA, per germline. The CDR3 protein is CASSLSGGWAKNIQYF. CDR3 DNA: TGTGCCAGCAGCTTAAGCGGAGGGTGGGCCAAAAACATTCAGTACTTC.

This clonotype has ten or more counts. For the CDR3, the DNA is TGTGCCAGCAGCTTAGGTGCTAGCGGGGGCCAAGAGACCCAGTACTTC. Its protein product is CASSLGASGGQETQYF. The chain couples TRBV7-2 to TRBJ2-5, with TRBD2 matching over 10 bases. Germline-derived CDR1 and CDR2 are SGHTA and FQGNSA. J was trimmed by 1 base and V by 1 base; bases with no gene match: 3. The CDR3 consists of 16 residues.